The next 23 T cell receptor beta chains were all read from a single sample in a study of blood T cell repertoires in COVID-19. Produced via immunoSEQ multiplex PCR; TCRdb's table is partial and in-frame only. The table lists fewer than 100,000 clones, about 76% of them singletons. Source material: peripheral blood. The source is a human donor in a cohort sampled during active COVID-19.

This rearrangement joins TRBV19 to TRBJ2-1; TRBD2 matches at 14 bases. This CDR3 is built from 19 residues. V trimming: 5 bases; J trimming: 8 bases; junction bases outside the gene matches: 17. Germline lookup yields CDR1 LNHDA and CDR2 SQIVND (reference sequence). CDR3 sequence (DNA): TGTGCCAGTAGTCCAAGCCGGACTAGCGGGAGGATAGTTGCGGATGAGCAGTTCTTC. It translates to CASSPSRTSGRIVADEQFF.

The table lists this clone with a few counts. The chain employs TRBV4-2 and TRBJ2-3; TRBD2 matches 9 bases. Germline V gives CDR1 LGHNA, CDR2 YNFKEQ. The CDR3 totals 16 residues. The junction had 8 bases not matched to a gene; V was cut back by 0 bases and J by 7 bases. The CDR3 bases are TGTGCCAGCAGCCAAGATCAGCGGGAGGACGTATATACGCAGTATTTT. Translating it yields CASSQDQREDVYTQYF.

This chain joins TRBV19 and TRBJ1-1; D gene uncertain. This CDR3 is 13 amino acids long. Germline assignment: CDR1 LNHDA and CDR2 SQIVND (reference sequence). The V end lost 7 bases, the J end lost 0 bases, and 9 bases lay between the germline ends. The CDR3: CASTPRLNTEAFF. CDR3 coding DNA: TGTGCCAGTACCCCTAGGCTGAACACTGAAGCTTTCTTT.

The J gene is TRBJ2-7, the V gene TRBV6-5; 10 positions match TRBD2. The CDR3 covers 12 residues. Unmatched junction bases numbered 4, after V lost 10 bases and J lost 4 bases. The germline gives CDR1 MNHEY, CDR2 SVGAGI. The CDR3 DNA sequence: TGTGCCACTAGCGGGAGTACTTACGAGCAGTACTTC. Translation gives CATSGSTYEQYF.

The rearrangement uses TRBV5-4 and TRBJ2-1, with D perhaps matching TRBD1 (5 bases). Trimming pared 3 bases from V and 0 bases from J, leaving 13 bases between. This CDR3 comprises 16 residues. The germline CDR1 and CDR2 sequences are SGHNT and YYREEE (reference sequence). In DNA, the CDR3 is TGTGCCAGCAGCTCGGCTAGGGGAAGCTCCTACAATGAGCAGTTCTTC. Translation gives CASSSARGSSYNEQFF.

CDR3 protein: CASSLEGVRVKETQYF. Written as DNA, the CDR3 is TGTGCCAGCAGCTTGGAGGGGGTCAGGGTAAAAGAGACCCAGTACTTC. The rearrangement joins TRBV5-4 to TRBJ2-5; weak D call: TRBD1 (6 bases). The ends were cut back, 0 bases at V and 3 bases at J, with 15 bases in the middle. This CDR3 is 16 amino acids long. Germline assignment: CDR1 SGHNT and CDR2 YYREEE (reference sequence).

This clone has a handful of counts. V gene TRBV2 combines with J gene TRBJ2-7, with 11 bases fitting TRBD2. The V gene's germline CDR1 is SNHLY and CDR2 FYNNEI. This CDR3 spans 14 amino acids. V dropped 6 bases and J dropped 7; count of bases not matched to a gene: 8. The CDR3 reads CASRLGTSGREQYF. The CDR3, as DNA: TGTGCCAGCAGACTCGGGACTAGCGGAAGGGAGCAGTACTTC.

A single count supports this clone. The chain employs TRBV7-6 and TRBJ2-7; 7 nucleotides align to TRBD1. V was pared by 5 bases and J by 2 bases, with 9 bases of the junction left unmatched. CDR3 size: 15 residues. The V gene's germline CDR1 is SGHVS and CDR2 FNYEAQ. DNA for the CDR3: TGTGCCAGCAGCCAATACCGGGACAGCACCTACGAGCAGTACTTC. This encodes CASSQYRDSTYEQYF.

The V gene is TRBV6-5, the J gene TRBJ1-4; possible D gene TRBD1, 5 bases. V was cut by 4 bases and J by 8 bases, with 20 bases left in between. This CDR3 has 16 amino acids. Germline V gene sequence: CDR1 MNHEY, CDR2 SVGAGI. This CDR3 reads CASSSASGAGREKLFF. DNA of the CDR3: TGTGCCAGCAGTTCCGCGTCGGGCGCAGGGCGCGAAAAACTGTTTTTT.

The rearrangement links TRBV10-1 to TRBJ2-5, with D possibly being TRBD2 (5 bases). This CDR3 comprises 13 residues. From germline, CDR1 is WNHNN and CDR2 SYGVQD (reference sequence). Between the trimmed V and J ends, which lost 1 base and 9 bases, there was a span of 12 bases. The CDR3 spells CASSELPGTPQYF. The CDR3 DNA sequence: TGCGCCAGCAGTGAGTTACCGGGAACCCCCCAGTACTTC.

This clone occurred a few times. The rearrangement joins TRBV7-9 to TRBJ1-4, with 11 positions matching TRBD1. This CDR3 is built from 16 residues. Trimming cost V 5 bases and J 10 bases; bases outside gene matches: 12. Germline values: CDR1 SEHNR, CDR2 FQNEAQ (reference sequence). CDR3 sequence: CASSTGKGQGASKLFF. The CDR3 DNA follows: TGTGCCAGCAGCACTGGGAAAGGACAGGGGGCGTCAAAACTGTTTTTT.

This chain's CDR3 is CASSPRQATSYGYTF. In DNA, the CDR3 is TGTGCCAGCAGCCCTCGACAGGCTACCTCCTATGGCTACACCTTC. The rearrangement links TRBV7-8 to TRBJ1-2, with TRBD1 as a possible D gene (6 bases). The V end lost 5 bases, the J end lost 4 bases, and 17 bases lay between the germline ends. The CDR3 loop spans 15 amino acids. Germline CDR1 is SGHVS and CDR2 is FQNEAQ.

This clone showed up just a few times. The chain carries TRBV5-6 and TRBJ1-3, with D maybe TRBD1 (6 bases). In germline, CDR1 is SGHDT, CDR2 YYEEEE. CDR3 length equals 15 residues. Trimming removed 4 bases at V and 5 bases at J, with 16 bases between. Here the CDR3 reads CASSRTRGGRNTIYF. CDR3 bases: TGTGCCAGCAGCCGCACCAGAGGGGGTAGAAACACCATATATTTT.

The chain joins TRBV7-9 to TRBJ2-1; 7 positions agree with TRBD2. Unmatched junction bases numbered 7, after V lost 10 bases and J lost 4 bases. CDR1 is SEHNR, CDR2 FQNEAQ, per germline (reference sequence). The CDR3 runs 13 residues. The CDR3 DNA sequence: TGTGCCATCCAAGCGGGGTCGTACAATGAGCAGTTCTTC. This translates into CAIQAGSYNEQFF.

This clone was observed a handful of times. The genes are TRBV10-3 and TRBJ2-7; 12 bases match TRBD1. In germline, CDR1 is ENHRY, CDR2 SYGVKD. J gave up 5 bases and V 0 bases, and 2 bases lay outside the gene matches. The CDR3 sequence is 15 residues long. CDR3 in DNA: TGTGCCATCAGTGAGTCGGGGGACAGGGGGCACGAGCAGTACTTC. Its protein is CAISESGDRGHEQYF.

This clone was seen a few times. This chain links TRBV7-2 with TRBJ2-7, with 10 bases identical to TRBD2. Unmatched junction bases numbered 5, after V lost 5 bases and J lost 4 bases. CDR1 is SGHTA, CDR2 FQGNSA, per germline. The CDR3 consists of 14 residues. CDR3 region: CASSTGLAWYEQYF. DNA of the CDR3: TGTGCCAGCAGCACGGGACTAGCGTGGTACGAGCAGTACTTC.

V is TRBV9 and J is TRBJ2-2, with 13 bases fitting TRBD2. V was clipped by 6 bases and J by 7 bases; unmatched bases: 21. The CDR3 is 20 amino acids. Germline V gives CDR1 SGDLS, CDR2 YYNGEE. CDR3 sequence (DNA): TGTGCCAGCATCCAACCACCGGGACAAACTAGCGGGAGGGCCGACGGGGAGCTGTTTTTT. Translated: CASIQPPGQTSGRADGELFF.

The chain carries TRBV5-4 and TRBJ2-1; the match to TRBD1 covers 7 bases. Looked up from germline, CDR1 is SGHNT and CDR2 is YYREEE (reference sequence). The junction had 7 bases not matched to a gene; V was cut back by 2 bases and J by 11 bases. This CDR3 is 13 amino acids long. Here the CDR3 DNA reads TGTGCCAGCAGCTTCGTCGGACAGGAAAAGCAGTTCTTC. This translates into CASSFVGQEKQFF.

This rearrangement joins TRBV3-1 (or the pseudogene TRBV3-2) to TRBJ2-2; the D gene is possibly TRBD2 (6 bases). The V end lost 2 bases, the J end lost 4 bases, and 11 bases lay between the germline ends. CDR1 and CDR2 (germline): LGHDT, YNNKEL (reference sequence). CDR3 length equals 15 residues. The chain's CDR3 is CASSQPRGSTGELFF. The CDR3 region has the DNA TGTGCCAGCAGCCAACCCCGGGGGAGCACCGGGGAGCTGTTTTTT.

This clone has only a few counts. This sequence joins TRBV10-3 and TRBJ1-1; 8 bases match TRBD1. Looked up from germline, CDR1 is ENHRY and CDR2 is SYGVKD. This CDR3 spans 17 amino acids. The ends lost 10 bases at V and 4 bases at J; junction bases unmatched: 20. Here the CDR3 reads CATDGTGGSSTVTEAFF. The CDR3 DNA is TGTGCCACTGATGGGACAGGCGGATCATCGACGGTCACTGAAGCTTTCTTT.

The genes are TRBV5-6 and TRBJ2-7, with 9 bases aligning to TRBD2. Germline V gives CDR1 SGHDT, CDR2 YYEEEE. The CDR3 contains 17 residues. J was trimmed by 2 bases and V by 1 base; bases with no gene match: 10. The CDR3 DNA sequence: TGTGCCAGCAGCTTGTTTAGGCTAGCGGGAACCACCTACGAGCAGTACTTC. Its protein product is CASSLFRLAGTTYEQYF.

This clone appeared a single time. The chain employs TRBV10-3 and TRBJ2-7; 8 bases align to TRBD1. The ends lost 6 bases at V and 3 bases at J; junction bases unmatched: 4. The CDR3 spans 13 residues. Germline V gene lookup returns CDR1 ENHRY and CDR2 SYGVKD. For the CDR3, the DNA is TGTGCCATCAGGGGACAGGCGGGCTACGAGCAGTACTTC. This sequence encodes CAIRGQAGYEQYF.

By frequency in the sample, this clone is medium-sized. The gene calls are TRBV7-9 and TRBJ2-6; D remains unclear. Germline loops: CDR1 SEHNR, CDR2 FQNEAQ (reference sequence). Trimming left V 1 base short and J 3 bases short, with 7 bases between. This CDR3 spans 15 amino acids. The CDR3 sequence: CASSLGPLGANVLTF. CDR3 DNA sequence: TGTGCCAGCAGCTTAGGGCCCCTTGGGGCCAACGTCCTGACTTTC. Drawing the rest from reference TRBV7-9 and TRBJ2-6, the complete variable domain is DTGVSQNPRHKITKRGQNVTFRCDPISEHNRLYWYRQTLGQGPEFLTYFQNEAQLEKSRLLSDRFSAERPKGSFSTLEIQRTEQGDSAMYLCASSLGPLGANVLTFGAGSRLTVL.